This TCR beta chain was sequenced in a study of identical twins. Germline CDR1 MGHDK, CDR2 SYGVNS. Germline trimming cut 4 bases from V and 6 bases from J; bases unmatched to any gene: 12. The CDR3 has 16 residues. This clonotype was seen a few times. Through template switching, a universal primer site was introduced, and the cDNA contained unique molecular identifiers. TCRdb reprocessed the 5' RACE reads with MiXCR, giving one entry per CDR3 protein. The sample shows about 530,000 distinct CDR3 sequences, over 12% of them seen only once. The same data also contributed to another study, on yellow fever vaccine responses in identical twins.

J is TRBJ2-1 and V is TRBV25-1; the match to TRBD1 covers 7 bases. Sequencing was performed on CD4+ T cells sorted from blood. The sequence derives from a woman in her late teens or twenties in good health. The CDR3 spells CASSGRARTGGNEQFF. CDR3 coding DNA: TGTGCCAGCAGTGGACGAGCCCGGACAGGTGGCAATGAGCAGTTCTTC.